The sequence of this TCR beta chain was determined in a study of OX40 agonist ivuxolimab in advanced cancers. Study-wide context: Patients took ivuxolimab, an agonistic anti-OX40 (CD134) antibody.

Trimming stripped 2 bases from V and 5 bases from J, with 3 bases between. The CDR3 extends over 11 amino acids. Germline CDR1 and CDR2: MNHEY and SMNVEV (reference sequence). Study observations and caveats: CD8+ T cells averaged more expanded clones than CD4+. Clonal expansion among partial responders at 0.1-3.0 mg/kg ranked near the lowest.

To note about this clone: Its antigen is not known.

The investigators sampled blood at baseline, at cycle 4 day 1, and at cycle 7 day 1. Method: immunoSEQ multiplex PCR; TCRdb's copy keeps in-frame clones and lacks some. There are fewer than 40,000 clones in the sample; 74% occur only once, and approximately 17% lies in the top ten. The gene calls are TRBV27 and TRBJ2-5, with D unresolved. The sample was CD4+ or CD8+ T cells sorted from blood, taken in a trial of the OX40 agonist ivuxolimab. This sequence was found in an adult with an advanced solid tumor such as melanoma, head and neck, liver or kidney cancer. This CDR3 reads CASSLGETQYF. As DNA, the CDR3 is TGTGCCAGCAGTTTAGGGGAGACCCAGTACTTC.